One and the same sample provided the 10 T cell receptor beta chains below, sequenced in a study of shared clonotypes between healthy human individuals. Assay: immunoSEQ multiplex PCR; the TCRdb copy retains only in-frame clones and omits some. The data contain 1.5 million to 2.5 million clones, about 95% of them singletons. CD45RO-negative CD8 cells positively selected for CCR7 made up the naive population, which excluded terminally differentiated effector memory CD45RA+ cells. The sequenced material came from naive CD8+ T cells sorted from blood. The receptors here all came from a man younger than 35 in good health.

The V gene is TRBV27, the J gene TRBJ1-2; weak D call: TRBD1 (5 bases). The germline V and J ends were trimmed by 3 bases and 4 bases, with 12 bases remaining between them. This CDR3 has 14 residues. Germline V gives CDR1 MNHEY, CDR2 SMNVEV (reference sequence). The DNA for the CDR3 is TGTGCCAGCAGTTTTCAGGGAAGCCTCTATGGCTACACCTTC. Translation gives CASSFQGSLYGYTF.

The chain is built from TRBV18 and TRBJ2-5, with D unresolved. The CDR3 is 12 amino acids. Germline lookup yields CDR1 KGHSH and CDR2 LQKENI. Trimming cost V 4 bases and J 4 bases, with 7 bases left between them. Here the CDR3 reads CASSQPLETQYF. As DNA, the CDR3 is TGTGCCAGCTCACAGCCCCTAGAGACCCAGTACTTC. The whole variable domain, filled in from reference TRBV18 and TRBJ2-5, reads NAGVMQNPRHLVRRRGQEARLRCSPMKGHSHVYWYRQLPEEGLKFMVYLQKENIIDESGMPKERFSAEFPKEGPSILRIQQVVRGDSAAYFCASSQPLETQYFGPGTRLLVL.

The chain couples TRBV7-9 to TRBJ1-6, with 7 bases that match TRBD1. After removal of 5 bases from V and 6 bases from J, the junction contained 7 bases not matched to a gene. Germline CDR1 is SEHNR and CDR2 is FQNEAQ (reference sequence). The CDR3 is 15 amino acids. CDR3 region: CASSPPRDSNSPLHF. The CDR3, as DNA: TGTGCCAGCAGCCCGCCCCGGGACAGTAATTCACCCCTCCACTTT.

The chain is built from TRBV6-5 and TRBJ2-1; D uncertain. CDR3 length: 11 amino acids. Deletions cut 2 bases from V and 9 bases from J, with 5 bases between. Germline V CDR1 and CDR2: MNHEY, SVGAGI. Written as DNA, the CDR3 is TGTGCCAGCAGTTACCCAACTGAGCAGTTCTTC. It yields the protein CASSYPTEQFF.

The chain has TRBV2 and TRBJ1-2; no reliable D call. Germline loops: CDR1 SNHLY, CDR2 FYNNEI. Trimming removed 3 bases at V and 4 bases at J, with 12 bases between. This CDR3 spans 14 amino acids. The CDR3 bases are TGTGCCAGCAGTGACTTGACGGACTCCTATGGCTACACCTTC. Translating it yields CASSDLTDSYGYTF.

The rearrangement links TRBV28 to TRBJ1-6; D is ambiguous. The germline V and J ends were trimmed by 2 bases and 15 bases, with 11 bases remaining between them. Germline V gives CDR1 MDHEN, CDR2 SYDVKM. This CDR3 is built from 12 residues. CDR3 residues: CASSLDDPNLHF. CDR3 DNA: TGTGCCAGCAGTTTAGACGATCCGAACCTCCACTTT.

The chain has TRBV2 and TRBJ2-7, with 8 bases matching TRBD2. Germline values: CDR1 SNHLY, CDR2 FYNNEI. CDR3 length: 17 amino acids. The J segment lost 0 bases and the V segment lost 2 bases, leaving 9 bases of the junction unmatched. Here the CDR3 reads CASSEMAAGTSSYEQYF. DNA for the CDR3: TGTGCCAGCAGTGAAATGGCGGCAGGGACTAGCTCCTACGAGCAGTACTTC.

CDR3 residues: CASSRTDSSDTQYF. The DNA of the CDR3 is TGTGCCAGCAGCCGTACGGACAGCTCAGATACGCAGTATTTT. The chain employs TRBV7-9 and TRBJ2-3; perhaps TRBD1 as D (6 bases). V was shortened by 5 bases and J by 4 bases, with 13 bases between the two germline ends. There are 14 residues in the CDR3. Germline CDR1 is SEHNR and CDR2 is FQNEAQ (reference sequence).

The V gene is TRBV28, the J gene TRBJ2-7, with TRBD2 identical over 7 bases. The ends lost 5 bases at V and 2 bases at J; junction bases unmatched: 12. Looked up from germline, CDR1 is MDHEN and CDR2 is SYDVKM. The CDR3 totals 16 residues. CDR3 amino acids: CASSPLGGSTTYEQYF. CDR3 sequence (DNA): TGTGCCAGCAGTCCCCTGGGGGGGAGTACTACCTACGAGCAGTACTTC.

As DNA, the CDR3 is TGTGCCAGCAGCAATGCCGGGACAGGGAGCCCAGATACGCAGTATTTT. This sequence encodes CASSNAGTGSPDTQYF. J is TRBJ2-3 and V is TRBV13; TRBD1 matches at 9 bases. The CDR3 extends over 16 amino acids. V lost 5 bases to trimming and J lost 4 bases; unmatched junction nucleotides: 10. The germline V gene encodes CDR1 PRHDT and CDR2 FYEKMQ (reference sequence).